These T cell receptor beta chains were read from a single sample in a study of blood T cell repertoires in COVID-19. Produced via immunoSEQ multiplex PCR; TCRdb's table is partial and in-frame only. The data hold approximately 350,000 clones, with roughly four fifths observed a single time. Sequencing used PBMCs or T cells enriched from blood (not recorded which). These receptors originate from a woman aged 50 to 65 who had recovered from COVID-19. The CDR3 runs from the conserved cysteine through the conserved F or W. A D gene is named only where the DNA matches it firmly.

D: TRBD1; J: TRBJ1-2; V: TRBV5-1; DNA: TGCGCCAGCAGCACGGACAGGGGCATATATGGCTACACCTTC; CDR3: CASSTDRGIYGYTF
D: NA; J: TRBJ2-2; V: TRBV5-1; DNA: TGCGCCAGCAGCTTGGGGACAGTCGGCAACACCGGGGAGCTGTTTTTT; CDR3: CASSLGTVGNTGELFF
D: TRBD1; J: TRBJ2-2; V: TRBV15; DNA: TGTGCCACCAGCAGAGGGGGACAGGGGACCGGGGAGCTGTTTTTT; CDR3: CATSRGGQGTGELFF
D: TRBD1; J: TRBJ1-5; V: TRBV7-9; DNA: TGTGCCAGCAGCCCACAGGGGGGGTTGAGCAATCAGCCCCAGCATTTT; CDR3: CASSPQGGLSNQPQHF
D: NA; J: TRBJ2-7; V: TRBV10-3; DNA: TGTGCCATCACGACCGGGATAGCCGACGAGCAGTACTTC; CDR3: CAITTGIADEQYF
D: TRBD1; J: TRBJ2-4; V: TRBV19; DNA: TGTGCCAGTAGTATGGGGACAGAGAAAAACATTCAGTACTTC; CDR3: CASSMGTEKNIQYF
D: NA; J: TRBJ2-1; V: TRBV6-6; DNA: TGTGCCAGCAGTTACTCGATTGCTAGCAATGAGCAGTTCTTC; CDR3: CASSYSIASNEQFF
D: NA; J: TRBJ1-2; V: TRBV12-3/TRBV12-4; DNA: TGTGCCAGCAGTTTAGGGGGCTGGTATGGCTACACCTTC; CDR3: CASSLGGWYGYTF
D: TRBD1; J: TRBJ1-3; V: TRBV3-1/TRBV3-2; DNA: TGTGCCAGCAGCCATCCCAGGGGGCTAGGAAACACCATATATTTT; CDR3: CASSHPRGLGNTIYF
D: NA; J: TRBJ1-5; V: TRBV4-2; DNA: TGTGCCAGCAGCCAAGTATTAGTAAATCAGCCCCAGCATTTT; CDR3: CASSQVLVNQPQHF
D: TRBD1; J: TRBJ1-2; V: TRBV14; DNA: TGTGCCAGCAGCCAAACACCATCCAGGGGGACAGGCTACACCTTC; CDR3: CASSQTPSRGTGYTF
D: NA; J: TRBJ1-2; V: TRBV2; DNA: TGTGCCAGCAGCAGCAGGGATGCGGTCGGCTACACCTTC; CDR3: CASSSRDAVGYTF
D: NA; J: TRBJ1-2; V: TRBV3-1/TRBV3-2; DNA: TGTGCCAGCAGCCAAGATTTTAGTGGCTACACCTTC; CDR3: CASSQDFSGYTF
D: NA; J: TRBJ1-1; V: TRBV19; DNA: TGTGCCAGTAGTATCCCCGGGGGGCGGAGGACGAACACTGAAGCTTTCTTT; CDR3: CASSIPGGRRTNTEAFF
D: TRBD1; J: TRBJ1-1; V: TRBV19; DNA: TGTGCCAGTAGTATAGAGACCGGGACAGGGGCTTTCTTT; CDR3: CASSIETGTGAFF